This TCR beta chain was recorded in a study of identical twins. Study outcomes and limitations: The study reached conclusions through statistical analysis that was cross-sectional, not following the same donors. In zero-insertion analyses, partial confounding could arise from invariant MAIT and iNKT cells. Out-of-frame TCR alpha sharing in monozygotic twins exceeded recombination model predictions.

V was cut by 6 bases and J by 5 bases, with 13 bases left in between. The CDR3 length is 13 residues. A note on this clonotype: The antigen is not known.

Template switching added a universal primer binding site, and final cDNA carried unique molecular identifiers. MiXCR, applied by TCRdb to the 5' RACE reads, yields one record per CDR3 protein. The table includes more than 350,000 distinct CDR3 sequences, about 9% detected once. This TCR came from a woman in her fifties or sixties in good health. The specimen was naive T cells sorted from blood. J is TRBJ2-5 and V is TRBV12-3 or TRBV12-4; D is perhaps TRBD1 or TRBD2 (5 bases each). The CDR3 protein is CASSGAIGETQYF. As DNA, the CDR3 is TGTGCCAGCAGCGGGGCTATTGGGGAGACCCAGTACTTC.